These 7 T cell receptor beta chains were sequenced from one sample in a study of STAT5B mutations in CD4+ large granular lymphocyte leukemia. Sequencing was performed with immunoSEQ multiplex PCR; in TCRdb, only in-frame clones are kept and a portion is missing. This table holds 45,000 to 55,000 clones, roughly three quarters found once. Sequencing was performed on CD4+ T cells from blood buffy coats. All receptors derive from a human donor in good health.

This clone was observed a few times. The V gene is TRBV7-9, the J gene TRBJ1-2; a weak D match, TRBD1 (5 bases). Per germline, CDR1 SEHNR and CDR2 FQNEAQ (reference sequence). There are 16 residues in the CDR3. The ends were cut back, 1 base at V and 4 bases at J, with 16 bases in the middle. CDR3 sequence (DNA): TGTGCCAGCAGCTTAGGGGTAGACAGTTACGTCTATGGCTACACCTTC. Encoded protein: CASSLGVDSYVYGYTF.

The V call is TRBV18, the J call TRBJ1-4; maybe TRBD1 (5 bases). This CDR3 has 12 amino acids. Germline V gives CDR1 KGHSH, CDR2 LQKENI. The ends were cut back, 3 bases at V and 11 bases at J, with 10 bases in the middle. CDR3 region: CASSPTGTKLFF. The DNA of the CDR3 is TGTGCCAGCTCACCTACCGGGACTAAACTGTTTTTT.

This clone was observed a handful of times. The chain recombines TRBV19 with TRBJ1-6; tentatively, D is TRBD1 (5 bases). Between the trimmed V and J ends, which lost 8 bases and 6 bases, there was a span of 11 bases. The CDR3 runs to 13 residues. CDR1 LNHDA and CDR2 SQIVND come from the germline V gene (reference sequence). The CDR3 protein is CASRDLPNSPLHF. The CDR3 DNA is TGTGCCAGTCGGGACCTCCCTAATTCACCCCTCCACTTT.

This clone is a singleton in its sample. The CDR3 nucleotides read TGTGCCAGCAGCAAGGACGCATACGAGCAGTACGTC. This codes for CASSKDAYEQYV. V is TRBV21-1 and J is TRBJ2-7. TRBV21-1 is given as a pseudogene. CDR3 length: 12 residues.

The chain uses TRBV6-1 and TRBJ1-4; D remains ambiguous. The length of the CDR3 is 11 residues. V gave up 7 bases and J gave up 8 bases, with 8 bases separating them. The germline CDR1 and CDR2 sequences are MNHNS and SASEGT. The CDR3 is CASTFEEKLFF. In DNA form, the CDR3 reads TGTGCCAGCACGTTCGAGGAAAAACTGTTTTTT.

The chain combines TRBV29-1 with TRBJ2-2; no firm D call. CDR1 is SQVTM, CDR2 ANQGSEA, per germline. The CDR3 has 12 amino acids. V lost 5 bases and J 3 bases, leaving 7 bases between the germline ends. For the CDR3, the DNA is TGCAGCGTTCCCAATTACACCGGGGAGCTGTTTTTT. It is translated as CSVPNYTGELFF.

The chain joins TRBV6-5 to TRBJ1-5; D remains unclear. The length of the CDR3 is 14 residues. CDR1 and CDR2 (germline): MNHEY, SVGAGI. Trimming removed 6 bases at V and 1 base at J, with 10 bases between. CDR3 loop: CASRLDGSNQPQHF. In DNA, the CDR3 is TGTGCCAGCAGGTTGGACGGGAGCAATCAGCCCCAGCATTTT.